This entry concerns a single TCR beta chain. Its antigen is currently unknown. The authors reverse transcribed all of the isolated RNA, so sequencing captured expressed TCRB transcripts. Repertoires were generated with immunoSEQ multiplex PCR, while TCRdb's copy carries only in-frame clones and drops some. The sample includes 150,000 to 200,000 clones, roughly 59% seen only once; the top ten take about 0.081%. This CDR3 region has 13 residues. Germline CDR1 and CDR2: SQVTM and ANQGSEA. V was clipped by 6 bases and J by 3 bases, with 14 bases between them. This sample was included in a study of beta chain features in type 1 diabetes. Study-wide findings and caveats: VDJ junctions sequenced from type 1 diabetes patients showed fewer insertions and more deletions. PCR might favor shorter templates, but any such skew would affect patients and controls equally. When Type 1 diabetes patients were examined, their TCRB CDR3s proved moderately but significantly shorter in all four CD4+ subsets.

Naive, central memory, regulatory and stem cell-like memory cells within the CD4+ compartment were sorted using CD45RO/CCR7/CD25/CD127/CD95/CD27. The sequence derives from a man under 40 with type 1 diabetes. The sequencing input was naive CD4+ T cells from blood. The chain joins TRBV29-1 to TRBJ1-1; D is undetermined. The CDR3 region has the DNA TGCAGCGTCCGGACCCATTTGGACACTGAAGCTTTCTTT. It yields the protein CSVRTHLDTEAFF.